This T cell receptor (beta chain) was obtained from a study of post-analysis software for immune sequencing data. Study in general: Courses of disease covered relapsing-remitting, secondary progressive and progressive-relapsing multiple sclerosis.

This clonotype was seen a handful of times. Its antigen is unknown. Built from TCR beta cDNA, the libraries had unique molecular identifiers in them. A population of about 0.85 to 11 million T cells gave rise to roughly 0.5 million cDNA molecules. TCRdb processed the PCR reads anew with MiXCR; each CDR3 protein has one entry. The top ten clones hold roughly 1.8% of a sample with roughly 600,000 distinct CDR3 sequences, 40% to 50% of them seen once. Germline values: CDR1 SQVTM, CDR2 ANQGSEA. The CDR3 extends over 15 amino acids. V dropped 6 bases and J dropped 7; count of bases not matched to a gene: 12. Study-level findings and limits: F measure clustering grouped samples strongly by preparation batch. Multiple sclerosis was associated with a significant reduction in normalized Chao1 diversity relative to controls. TRBV segments more frequent in patients than in controls numbered five and included TRBV5-6, TRBV5-1 and TRBV20-1.

The sequenced sample consisted of blood. The sequence derives from a girl aged 5-17 years with multiple sclerosis. The rearrangement links TRBV29-1 to TRBJ2-3, with 11 nucleotides matching TRBD2. In DNA form, the CDR3 reads TGCAGCGTCTCGGGACTAGCGGTGCCACAATATACGCAGTATTTT. This translates into CSVSGLAVPQYTQYF.